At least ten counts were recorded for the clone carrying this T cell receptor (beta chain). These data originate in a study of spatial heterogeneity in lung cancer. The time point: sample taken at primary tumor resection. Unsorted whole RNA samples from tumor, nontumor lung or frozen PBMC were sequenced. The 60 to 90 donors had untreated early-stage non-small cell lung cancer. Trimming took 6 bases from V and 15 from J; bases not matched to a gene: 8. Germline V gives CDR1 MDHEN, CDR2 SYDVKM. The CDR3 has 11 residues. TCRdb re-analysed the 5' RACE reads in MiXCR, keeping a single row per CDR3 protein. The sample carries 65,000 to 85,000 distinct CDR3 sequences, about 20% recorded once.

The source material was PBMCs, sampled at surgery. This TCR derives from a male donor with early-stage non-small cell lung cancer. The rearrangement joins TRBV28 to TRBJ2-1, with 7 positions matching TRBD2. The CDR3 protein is CASREAGVMFF. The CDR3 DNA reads TGTGCCAGCAGGGAGGCGGGGGTCATGTTCTTC.